The following is a TCR beta chain sequence with its context. TCRbeta library construction was performed incorporating unique molecular identifiers. Via MiXCR, TCRdb re-called the PCR reads, giving one row per CDR3 protein. The sample records more than 550,000 distinct CDR3 sequences, roughly a tenth being singletons. These data originate in a study of T-cell reconstitution after alpha-beta-depleted transplantation in children. The receptor was isolated from a human donor who donated a stem cell graft to a child with acute myeloid leukemia. The sample here was PBMCs from the stem cell graft donor, taken from the stem cell graft.

The CDR3 DNA follows: TGTGCCAGCAGCCCCAGAAGGTCACTAGTGGTAGTCGATGAGCAGTTCTTC. It yields the protein CASSPRRSLVVVDEQFF. V is TRBV14 and J is TRBJ2-1; TRBD2 might be the D (5 bases). This CDR3 spans 17 amino acids. The germline CDR1 and CDR2 sequences are SGHDN and FVKESK. Trimming stripped 4 bases from V and 8 bases from J, with 24 bases between.